What follows describes a single T cell receptor (beta chain). Its antigen specificity is not known. No quality values exist for individual bases; no much larger clone is one base distant. The sample comes from a study of T cells in Graves' hyperthyroidism and ophthalmopathy (dated by TCRdb to between 2018 and 2021). Describing the broader study: Peripheral blood was sampled at the time of initial diagnosis, prior to any treatment. TCR V-J signatures able to tell the groups apart were searched for in a discovery cohort of 90 to 100 patients, of whom under 45 had Graves' ophthalmopathy and about 55 had stable Graves' hyperthyroidism. Whether ophthalmopathy could be predicted prospectively was tested in an independent validation cohort made up of 18 to 20 hyperthyroidism patients plus 17 patients who later progressed to ophthalmopathy. The roughly 100 discovery patients were randomly divided into training and test sets at a 7:3 ratio. In addition, the study compared T-cell repertoires in thyroid tissue and in blood from six Graves' hyperthyroidism patients. After sampling, hyperthyroidism patients received methimazole starting at 30 mg daily, and ophthalmopathy patients received high-dose intravenous methylprednisolone. The paper reports TCR Vbeta CDR3 sequencing of more than 120 peripheral blood samples: under 45 ophthalmopathy, approximately 74 hyperthyroidism and roughly 17 progressor patients.

TCR beta CDR3 regions were amplified from RNA transcripts. The first round of RT-PCR for the TCR CDR3 was performed with the HTBI primer set and the Qiagen OneStep RT-PCR kit. Libraries were constructed in a second round of multiplex PCR, after which size selection and purification were performed. Paired-end sequencing of the libraries was performed with 100 bp reads on an Illumina HiSeq2000. As for the original processing: Raw data were processed with SOAPnuke, discarding reads with adapters, uncalled bases, mean Phred below 15, or no exact constant-primer or identifier match. High-quality paired reads were merged using COPE v1.2.5, and each unique nucleotide sequence was defined as a clonotype. MiTCR v1.1 was used to align clonotypes to the IMGT TRBV, TRBD and TRBJ reference segments. Only V-J combinations with frequency above 0.0001, covering roughly 99% of repertoires, were analysed. The TCS score was defined as F50 (clonal expansion) divided by E x V (chaos), with BLOSUM62-based TCRdist calculated between CDR3 peptides within each V-J. Welch's t-statistics and random forest reduced approximately 520 V-J features to roughly 13, which were used in a naive Bayes classifier (R e1071). The public reads were run again by TCRdb, first through fastp at Q25 and then through MiXCR, and only productive beta chains were kept. Each CDR3 protein gets just one entry, which takes the most common genes and DNA from the rows behind it. In this record, the V and J calls reflect TCRdb's handling and not the investigators' own analysis. The sample table holds around 190,000 distinct CDR3 sequences, of which about 15% were seen once. The ten largest clones add up to around 52% of the sample.

Graves' hyperthyroidism was defined as stable when no progression to ophthalmopathy occurred over 18 months of follow-up. Hyperthyroidism patients were newly diagnosed, with disease duration under 2 months, and aged 18 to 65 years. Exclusion was applied to patients with uncontrolled infections, other autoimmune diseases, pregnancy or lactation. Diagnoses were established on the basis of clinical symptoms, serum thyroxine and TRAb, thyroid ultrasound, and orbital computed tomography. PBMCs were separated from under 12 ml of fresh peripheral blood using Ficoll-Paque density gradient centrifugation. Trizol reagent was used to extract total RNA, and RNA quality was then checked on an Agilent 2100 Bioanalyzer. V gives up 7 bases and J gives up 4 bases, and the segment between their germline ends measures 13 bases. CDR1 and CDR2 (MNHNS, SASEGT) derive from the germline V gene. From its cysteine to its phenylalanine, the CDR3 spans 13 amino acids. Only the CDR3 region is kept as DNA, spanning 39 bases read in frame from base 1.

The study at large found these results: Most expanded thyroid clonotypes (frequency above 0.001) were also found in blood, which suggests that blood repertoires may mirror thyroid immune responses. Sample size was not statistically predetermined, and blinding of investigators to group allocation was not performed. A model built on a 13 V-J signature distinguished ophthalmopathy from stable hyperthyroidism, reaching 85% to 90% sensitivity and 81.08% specificity in cross-validation and 80%/75% in testing. In validation, the model predicted progression to ophthalmopathy with approximately 71% sensitivity and about 72% specificity, a median of around 6.6 months before onset.

This clonotype was obtained from a woman aged 50 to 65 with Graves' hyperthyroidism. The material sequenced was blood. Recombination connected TRBV6-1 to TRBJ2-5, with TRBD1 perhaps the D gene, on 6 matching bases. The CDR3 reads CASTTQGSETQYF. The nucleotide sequence reads as follows: TGTGCCAGCACTACACAGGGATCAGAGACCCAGTACTTC.